The rows below give T cell receptor beta chains drawn from one sample of a study of shared clonotypes between healthy human individuals. Sequenced by immunoSEQ multiplex PCR; TCRdb stores in-frame clones only, minus some. Of a few hundred thousand clones in the sample, around 86% were seen once. Sequencing was carried out using memory CD8+ T cells sorted from blood. The origin of the receptors is a man younger than 30 in good health. CDR3s include the opening cysteine and the closing phenylalanine or tryptophan. Each record gives: CDR3 DNA, CDR3 protein, V gene, D gene, clone size, J gene. D genes are given only for firm matches. Clone size is given for some rows only: seen once, a few or many times, or a class if the clone is expanded.

TGTGCCATCAGTGGCGGTCGGAGGGGGAGAACAGATACGCAGTATTTT CAISGGRRGRTDTQYF TRBV10-3 NA once TRBJ2-3
TGCGCCAGCAGCCTTTCGACAGGGGAGTATGGCTACACCTTC CASSLSTGEYGYTF TRBV5-1 TRBD1 NA TRBJ1-2
TGTGCCAGCAGCATGACTAGCGGGGGGGCCCGTGAGCAGTTCTTC CASSMTSGGAREQFF TRBV6-5 TRBD2 NA TRBJ2-1
TGCGCCAGCAGCTTGGAAGTGTGGGAGACCCAGTACTTC CASSLEVWETQYF TRBV5-1 NA NA TRBJ2-5
TGTGCCAGCAGTTATTCCAGCGGGGAGACCCAGTACTTC CASSYSSGETQYF TRBV6-5 NA NA TRBJ2-5
TGTGCCAGCAGCTTTTTGGCAGCTACCTACGAGCAGTACTTC CASSFLAATYEQYF TRBV7-9 NA NA TRBJ2-7
TGTGCCAGCAGCTCGACGGGGGGAACAATTTACCCCTACGAGCAGTACTTC CASSSTGGTIYPYEQYF TRBV7-9 TRBD2 once TRBJ2-7
TGTGCCAGCAGTTACGCGGACAGGTTTTCCTACGAGCAGTACTTC CASSYADRFSYEQYF TRBV6-5 TRBD1 NA TRBJ2-7
TGTGCCAGCAGCCCCAACGTTTACGGGACAGGGTTTTACGAGCAGTACTTC CASSPNVYGTGFYEQYF TRBV7-6 TRBD1 once TRBJ2-7
TGTGCCAGCTTACAGGGGGATACGCAGTATTTT CASLQGDTQYF TRBV27 TRBD1 NA TRBJ2-3
TGTGCCACCCAGTTCTTCGCTAGCGGGGCCGGGAATGAGCAGTTCTTC CATQFFASGAGNEQFF TRBV25-1 TRBD2 NA TRBJ2-1
TGTGCCAGCGGCTGGCGAGGGGAGAATTCCTACGAGCAGTACTTC CASGWRGENSYEQYF TRBV6-1 NA NA TRBJ2-7
TGTGCCAGCAGCTTGGCAGCGGCCACACAAGAGACCCAGTACTTC CASSLAAATQETQYF TRBV5-6 NA NA TRBJ2-5
TGTGCCAGCAGCTTAGATCGGGGGCCACGCTACGAGCAGTACTTC CASSLDRGPRYEQYF TRBV11-2 NA NA TRBJ2-7
TGTGCCAGCAGCTCACTCTCCTACGAGCAGTACTTC CASSSLSYEQYF TRBV11-2 NA NA TRBJ2-7
TGTGCCAGCAGCGATGGGCCCAGCGAGAACACCTTC CASSDGPSENTF TRBV7-9 NA NA TRBJ1-2
TGTGCCAGCAGCACGACAGTCAGTCTTAGGGACACCGGGGAGCTGTTTTTT CASSTTVSLRDTGELFF TRBV11-2 NA many TRBJ2-2
TGTGCCAGCAGTGATACGACAGTTTACGAGCAGTACTTC CASSDTTVYEQYF TRBV6-6 NA once TRBJ2-7
TGCGCCAGCCGCCGGGGACAGAGCACTGAAGCTTTCTTT CASRRGQSTEAFF TRBV5-1 TRBD1 few TRBJ1-1
TGTGCCAGCAGCCCGCAGGGTGAGGCTGAAGCTTTCTTT CASSPQGEAEAFF TRBV16 NA once TRBJ1-1
TGTGCCAGCAGCTATACCGGGACAGGGGAATATAATTCACCCCTCCACTTT CASSYTGTGEYNSPLHF TRBV7-2 TRBD1 NA TRBJ1-6
TGCAGCGTTGGGACCTATGGCTACACCTTC CSVGTYGYTF TRBV29-1 NA few TRBJ1-2
TGCGCCAGCAGTGAGTGGGACCCCTACACAGATACGCAGTATTTT CASSEWDPYTDTQYF TRBV10-2 NA NA TRBJ2-3
TGTGCCAGCAGCTTATATCAGGGGCCCACAGATACGCAGTATTTT CASSLYQGPTDTQYF TRBV11-2 NA NA TRBJ2-3
TGCGCCAGCAGCTTATTCCAAGAGACCCAGTACTTC CASSLFQETQYF TRBV5-1 NA NA TRBJ2-5
TGTGCCAGTAGTATAGGAACAGCCTATGGCTACACCTTC CASSIGTAYGYTF TRBV19 NA NA TRBJ1-2
TGTGCCAGCAGCCCTGGAAGTGATCAGCCCCAGCATTTT CASSPGSDQPQHF TRBV9 NA NA TRBJ1-5
TGTGCCAGCGTGGTCCCGGGTGTCTCAGATACGCAGTATTTT CASVVPGVSDTQYF TRBV6-1 NA NA TRBJ2-3
TGTGCCAGCAGCTTAACAGGGTCCGACAATGAGCAGTTCTTC CASSLTGSDNEQFF TRBV5-4 NA NA TRBJ2-1
TGTGCCAGCAGTTTTTGGAGAGGAATTCTCTCTGGAAACACCATATATTTT CASSFWRGILSGNTIYF TRBV28 NA NA TRBJ1-3
TGTGCCAGCCACCTCGGGTCAGATACGCAGTATTTT CASHLGSDTQYF TRBV5-6 NA once TRBJ2-3
TGTGCCAGCAGCTTGGAGGACAGGGGGCTTGAAGATACGCAGTATTTT CASSLEDRGLEDTQYF TRBV5-4 TRBD1 once TRBJ2-3
TGTGCCAGCAGTGATGGGGGTGACTATGGCTACACCTTC CASSDGGDYGYTF TRBV25-1 NA once TRBJ1-2
TGCGCCAGCAGCCTGGAGGGTTCCGGGACAATTAATGAAAAACTGTTTTTT CASSLEGSGTINEKLFF TRBV5-1 NA NA TRBJ1-4
TGTGCCAGCAGTTATTGGGCAGGGGTCAGGGAGACCCAGTACTTC CASSYWAGVRETQYF TRBV6-5 NA once TRBJ2-5
TGTGCCTGGAGTGTAGGGGAGGACACTGAAGCTTTCTTT CAWSVGEDTEAFF TRBV30 NA few TRBJ1-1
TGCAGCGTTGGACAGGGCGATAGCAATCAGCCCCAGCATTTT CSVGQGDSNQPQHF TRBV29-1 TRBD1 NA TRBJ1-5
TGTGCCAGCAGTGAAGGGGCCACCGGGGAGCTGTTTTTT CASSEGATGELFF TRBV6-4 NA many TRBJ2-2
TGTGCCAGCAGCCAGGCCCCGGGACAATGGAGGGGCACAGATACGCAGTATTTT CASSQAPGQWRGTDTQYF TRBV4-2 NA NA TRBJ2-3
TGTGCCAGCAGTTTAATGACAGGGGGCGACACTGAAGCTTTCTTT CASSLMTGGDTEAFF TRBV28 TRBD1 NA TRBJ1-1
TGTGCCAGCAGTTCAGGACTGGACGGCGTGCAGTTCTTC CASSSGLDGVQFF TRBV27 NA NA TRBJ2-1
TGTGCCAGCAGTGGACAGGCCGGCTCCTACGAGCAGTACTTC CASSGQAGSYEQYF TRBV6-5 TRBD1 NA TRBJ2-7
TGCAGCGTTCCGACCAGCGGGGTACAAGAGACCCAGTACTTC CSVPTSGVQETQYF TRBV29-1 TRBD2 NA TRBJ2-5
TGTGCCAGCTCACCAAGGTTCGGGGAAGATAATTCACCCCTCCACTTT CASSPRFGEDNSPLHF TRBV18 NA once TRBJ1-6
TGTGCCAGCAGCTCCGCGGGACTAGCGGGGGCGCTGAACACCGGGGAGCTGTTTTTT CASSSAGLAGALNTGELFF TRBV7-8 TRBD2 NA TRBJ2-2
TGCGCCAGCAGGAGGACAGGGGACAATGAGCAGTTCTTC CASRRTGDNEQFF TRBV5-1 TRBD1 once TRBJ2-1